The rows below give T cell receptor beta chains drawn from one sample of a study of tumor-infiltrating lymphocytes in primary liver carcinoma. TCRdb processed the multiplex PCR reads anew with MiXCR; each CDR3 protein has one entry. The sample includes about 100,000 distinct CDR3 sequences, approximately 70% seen only once; the top ten take approximately 12%. The sequenced material came from liver tumor tissue from sampling region 2. Receptors were obtained from a woman between 55 and 75 years old with primary liver carcinoma and hepatitis B virus infection. The CDR3 runs from the conserved cysteine through the conserved F or W. A D gene is named only where the DNA matches it firmly. Clone size is not always given. Where it is, it says once, few, many or a class for expanded clones.

length,V,D,size,J,CDR3,DNA
14,TRBV5-5,-,many,TRBJ2-6,CASSSYSGANVLTF,TGTGCCAGCAGCTCTTACTCTGGGGCCAACGTCCTGACTTTC
18,TRBV7-8,TRBD1,many,TRBJ1-6,CASSSGTGEAFRNSPLHF,TGTGCCAGCAGTTCCGGGACAGGGGAGGCCTTTAGGAATTCACCCCTCCACTTT
17,TRBV5-1,TRBD2,-,TRBJ2-1,CASSLAKSTSGNNEQFF,TGCGCCAGCAGCTTGGCGAAATCTACTAGCGGGAACAATGAGCAGTTCTTC
9,TRBV6-1,-,many,TRBJ2-5,CASSEGVYF,TGTGCCAGCAGTGAAGGGGTCTACTTC
15,TRBV28,-,-,TRBJ2-3,CASSAAGINTDTQYF,TGTGCCAGCAGTGCAGCGGGTATTAACACAGATACGCAGTATTTT
18,TRBV6-4,TRBD2,-,TRBJ2-5,CASPMAHTSGRDQETQYF,TGTGCCAGCCCCATGGCTCATACTAGCGGGAGAGATCAAGAGACCCAGTACTTC
16,TRBV28,-,-,TRBJ1-2,CASSSRRDWGSGGYTF,TGCGCCAGCAGTTCCCGGCGGGACTGGGGATCGGGTGGCTACACCTTC
17,TRBV11-2,TRBD2,-,TRBJ2-1,CASSLTPGTSGHNEQFF,TGTGCCAGCAGCTTAACTCCCGGGACTAGCGGACACAATGAGCAGTTCTTC
15,TRBV10-3,TRBD1,-,TRBJ1-1,CAISRGTAMSTEAFF,TGTGCCATCTCGAGAGGGACAGCTATGAGCACTGAAGCTTTCTTT
17,TRBV5-1,TRBD2,-,TRBJ2-3,CASSLAWIAGGTDTQYF,TGCGCCAGCAGCTTGGCCTGGATAGCGGGAGGCACCGATACGCAGTATTTT
12,TRBV12-3/TRBV12-4,-,once,TRBJ2-1,CASSSIYNEQFF,TGTGCCAGCAGTTCGATCTACAATGAGCAGTTCTTC
13,TRBV12-3/TRBV12-4,-,-,TRBJ1-1,CASSQQGNTEAFF,TGTGCCAGTAGCCAACAGGGGAACACTGAAGCTTTCTTT
18,TRBV28,-,-,TRBJ2-7,CADKNYGVGPFQNYEQYF,TGTGCCGACAAAAACTATGGGGTAGGGCCCTTCCAGAACTACGAGCAGTACTTC
13,TRBV28,-,few,TRBJ2-5,CASQARAGETQYF,TGTGCCAGCCAGGCCCGGGCAGGAGAGACCCAGTACTTC
18,TRBV28,TRBD2,few,TRBJ2-1,CASTPPGLAGGQDNEQFF,TGTGCCAGCACCCCCCCCGGACTAGCGGGAGGGCAGGACAATGAGCAGTTCTTC
15,TRBV12-3/TRBV12-4,-,many,TRBJ2-5,CASRRTGATQETQYF,TGTGCCAGCAGGCGCACGGGAGCTACCCAAGAGACCCAGTACTTC
13,TRBV5-6,-,-,TRBJ2-5,CASSVDKLDTQYF,TGTGCCAGCAGCGTGGACAAGTTAGATACCCAGTACTTC
18,TRBV7-8,-,-,TRBJ1-6,CASSSRTEEAFRNSPLDF,TGTGCCAGCAGTTCCCGGACAGAGGAGGCCTTTAGGAATTCACCCCTCGACTTT
14,TRBV11-2,TRBD2,-,TRBJ2-1,CTSNLDPGLAGQFF,TGTACCAGCAACTTAGATCCAGGGCTAGCGGGACAGTTCTTC
17,TRBV11-3,-,few,TRBJ2-2,CASSLGRLTGNTGELFF,TGTGCTAGCAGCTTAGGCAGGCTAACGGGAAACACCGGGGAACTGTTTTTT